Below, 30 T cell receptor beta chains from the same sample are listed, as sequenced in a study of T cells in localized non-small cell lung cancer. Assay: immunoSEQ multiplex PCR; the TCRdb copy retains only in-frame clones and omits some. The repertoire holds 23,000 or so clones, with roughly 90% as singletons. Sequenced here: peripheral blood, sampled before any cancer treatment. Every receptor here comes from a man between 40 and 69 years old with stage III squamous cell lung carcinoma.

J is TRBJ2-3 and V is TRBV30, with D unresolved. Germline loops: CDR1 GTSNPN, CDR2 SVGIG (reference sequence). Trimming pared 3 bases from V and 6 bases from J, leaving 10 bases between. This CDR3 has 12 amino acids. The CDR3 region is CAWRPSTDTQYF. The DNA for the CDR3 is TGTGCCTGGAGGCCCTCGACGGATACGCAGTATTTT.

The CDR3 reads CASSFDGSSGNTIYF. CDR3 sequence (DNA): TGCGCCAGCAGCTTCGACGGGAGCTCTGGAAACACCATATATTTT. This chain connects TRBV5-1 to TRBJ1-3; D is undetermined. Germline CDR1 is SGHRS and CDR2 is YFSETQ. Trimming took 2 bases from V and 0 from J, leaving 9 bases between them. The CDR3 is 15 residues long.

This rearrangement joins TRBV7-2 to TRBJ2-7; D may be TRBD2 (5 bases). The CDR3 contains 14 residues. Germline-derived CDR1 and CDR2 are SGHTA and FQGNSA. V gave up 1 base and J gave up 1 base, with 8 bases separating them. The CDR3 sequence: CASSLVDLSYEQYF. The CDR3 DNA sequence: TGTGCCAGCAGCTTAGTGGACTTATCCTACGAGCAGTACTTC.

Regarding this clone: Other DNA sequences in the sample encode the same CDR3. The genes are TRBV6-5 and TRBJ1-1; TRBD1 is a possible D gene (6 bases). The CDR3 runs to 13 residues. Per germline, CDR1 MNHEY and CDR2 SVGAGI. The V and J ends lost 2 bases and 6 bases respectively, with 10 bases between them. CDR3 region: CASSYNTGSEAFF. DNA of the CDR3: TGTGCCAGCAGTTACAATACAGGGTCTGAAGCTTTCTTT.

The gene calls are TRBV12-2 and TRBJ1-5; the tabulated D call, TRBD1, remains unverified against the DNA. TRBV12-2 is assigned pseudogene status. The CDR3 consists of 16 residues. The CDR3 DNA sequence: TGTGCAAGTCGCCCAGGACAACAGGATAGCAATCAGCCCCAGCATTTT. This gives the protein CASRPGQQDSNQPQHF.

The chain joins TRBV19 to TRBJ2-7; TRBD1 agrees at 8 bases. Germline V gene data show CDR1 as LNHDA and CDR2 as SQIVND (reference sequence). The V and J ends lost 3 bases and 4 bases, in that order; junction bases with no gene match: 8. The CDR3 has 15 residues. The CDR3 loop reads CASSMGRGQSYEQYF. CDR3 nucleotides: TGTGCCAGTAGTATGGGCAGGGGGCAATCTTACGAGCAGTACTTC.

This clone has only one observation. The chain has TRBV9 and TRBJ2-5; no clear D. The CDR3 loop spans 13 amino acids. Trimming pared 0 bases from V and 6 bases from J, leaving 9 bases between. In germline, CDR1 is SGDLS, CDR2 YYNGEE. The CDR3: CASSVDGLQTQYF. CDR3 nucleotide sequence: TGTGCCAGCAGCGTAGATGGGTTACAGACCCAGTACTTC.

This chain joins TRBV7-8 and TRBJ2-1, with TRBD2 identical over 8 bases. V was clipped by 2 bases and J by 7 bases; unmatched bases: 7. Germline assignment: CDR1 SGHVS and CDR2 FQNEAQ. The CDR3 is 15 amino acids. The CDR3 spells CASSLSLSGTNEQFF. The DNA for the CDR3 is TGTGCCAGCAGCTTAAGTCTTAGCGGGACTAATGAGCAGTTCTTC. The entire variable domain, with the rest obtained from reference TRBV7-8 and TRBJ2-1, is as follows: GAGVSQSPRYKVAKRGQDVALRCDPISGHVSLFWYQQALGQGPEFLTYFQNEAQLDKSGLPSDRFFAERPEGSVSTLKIQRTQQEDSAVYLCASSLSLSGTNEQFFGPGTRLTVL.

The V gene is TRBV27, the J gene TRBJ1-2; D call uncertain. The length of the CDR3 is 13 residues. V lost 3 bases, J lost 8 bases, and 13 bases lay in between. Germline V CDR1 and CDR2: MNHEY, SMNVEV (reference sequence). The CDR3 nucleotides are TGTGCCAGCAGTTTGGCCCGAGCGGGGGGCTACACCTTC. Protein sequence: CASSLARAGGYTF.

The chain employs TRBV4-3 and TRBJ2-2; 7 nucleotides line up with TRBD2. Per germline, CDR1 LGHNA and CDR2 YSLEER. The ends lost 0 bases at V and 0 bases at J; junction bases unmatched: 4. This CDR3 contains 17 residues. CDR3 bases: TGCGCCAGCAGCCAAGAGTGGGGGACTACGAACACCGGGGAGCTGTTTTTT. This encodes CASSQEWGTTNTGELFF.

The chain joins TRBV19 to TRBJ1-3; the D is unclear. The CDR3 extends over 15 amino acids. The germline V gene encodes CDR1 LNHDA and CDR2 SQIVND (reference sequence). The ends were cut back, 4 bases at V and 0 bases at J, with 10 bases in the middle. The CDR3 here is CASSTQHYSGNTIYF. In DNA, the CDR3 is TGTGCCAGTAGTACTCAGCACTACTCTGGAAACACCATATATTTT.

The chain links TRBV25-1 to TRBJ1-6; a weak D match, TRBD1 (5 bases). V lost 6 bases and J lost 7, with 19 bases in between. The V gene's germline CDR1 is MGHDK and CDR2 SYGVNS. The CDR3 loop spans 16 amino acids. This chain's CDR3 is CASSAATGTGNSPLHF. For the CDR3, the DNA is TGTGCCAGCAGCGCCGCCACCGGGACGGGCAATTCACCCCTCCACTTT.

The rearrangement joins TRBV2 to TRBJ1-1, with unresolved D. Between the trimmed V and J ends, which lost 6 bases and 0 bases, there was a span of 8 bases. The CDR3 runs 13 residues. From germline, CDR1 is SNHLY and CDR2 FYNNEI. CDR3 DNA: TGTGCCAGCAGGAGAACTTTGAACACTGAAGCTTTCTTT. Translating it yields CASRRTLNTEAFF.

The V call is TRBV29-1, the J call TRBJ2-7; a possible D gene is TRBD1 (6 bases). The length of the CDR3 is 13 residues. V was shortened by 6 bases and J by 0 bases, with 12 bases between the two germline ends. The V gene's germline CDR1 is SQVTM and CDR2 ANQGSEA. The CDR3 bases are TGCAGCGTAGGGACACTAAGCTCCTACGAGCAGTACTTC. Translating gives CSVGTLSSYEQYF.

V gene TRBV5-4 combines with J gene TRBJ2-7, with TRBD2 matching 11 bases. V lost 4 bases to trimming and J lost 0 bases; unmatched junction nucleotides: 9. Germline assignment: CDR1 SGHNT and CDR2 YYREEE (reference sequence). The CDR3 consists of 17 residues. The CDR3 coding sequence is TGTGCCAGCAGCCCCGGGTCTAGCGGGAGGAGCTCCTACGAGCAGTACTTC. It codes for CASSPGSSGRSSYEQYF.

CDR3 protein: CASSLEALDRENEQFF. CDR3 nucleotide sequence: TGTGCCAGCAGCTTAGAAGCCCTGGACAGAGAAAATGAGCAGTTCTTC. The genes are TRBV7-6 and TRBJ2-1; a possible D gene is TRBD1 (6 bases). The CDR3 covers 16 residues. Germline V CDR1 and CDR2: SGHVS, FNYEAQ. Trimming removed 1 base from V and 7 bases from J, with 17 bases in between.

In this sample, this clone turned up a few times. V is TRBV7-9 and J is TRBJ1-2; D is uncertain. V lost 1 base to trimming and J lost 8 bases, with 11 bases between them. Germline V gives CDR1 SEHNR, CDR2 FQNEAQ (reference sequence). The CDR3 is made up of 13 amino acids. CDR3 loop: CASSLDAPRGYTF. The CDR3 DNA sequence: TGTGCCAGCAGCTTAGACGCCCCGAGGGGCTACACCTTC.

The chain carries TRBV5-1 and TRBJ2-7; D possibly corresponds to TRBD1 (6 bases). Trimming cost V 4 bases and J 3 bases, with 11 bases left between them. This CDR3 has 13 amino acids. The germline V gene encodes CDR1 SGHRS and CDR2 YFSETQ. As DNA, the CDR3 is TGCGCCAGCAGCCCGATACAGGGCTACGAGCAGTACTTC. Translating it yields CASSPIQGYEQYF.

The CDR3 region is CASSEWGRGEKLFF. The CDR3 DNA reads TGTGCCAGCAGCGAGTGGGGGCGAGGGGAAAAACTGTTTTTT. The chain joins TRBV9 to TRBJ1-4; weak D call: TRBD1 (6 bases). The CDR3 has 14 residues. Trimming removed 3 bases at V and 8 bases at J, with 14 bases between. Germline assignment: CDR1 SGDLS and CDR2 YYNGEE.

CDR3 bases: TGTGCCAGCAGCCCTAGGACTAGCGGGAGGGCCTGGGGTAATGAGCAGTTCTTC. This gives the protein CASSPRTSGRAWGNEQFF. The chain links TRBV7-2 to TRBJ2-1, with 15 bases matching TRBD2. The V gene end was trimmed by 5 bases and the J gene end by 7 bases; junction bases not matched to a gene: 12. Germline loops: CDR1 SGHTA, CDR2 FQGNSA. The CDR3 has 18 residues.

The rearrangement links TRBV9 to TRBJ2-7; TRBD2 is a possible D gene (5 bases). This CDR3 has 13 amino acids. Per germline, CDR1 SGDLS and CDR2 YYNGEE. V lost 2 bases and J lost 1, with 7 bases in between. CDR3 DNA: TGTGCCAGCAGCGTTGGGGAGTCCTACGAGCAGTACTTC. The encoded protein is CASSVGESYEQYF.

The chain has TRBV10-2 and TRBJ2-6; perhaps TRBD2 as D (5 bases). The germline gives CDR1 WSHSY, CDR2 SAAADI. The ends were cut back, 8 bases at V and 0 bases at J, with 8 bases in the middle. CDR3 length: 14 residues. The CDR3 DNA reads TGCGCCAGCCTCCGGGGCTCTGGGGCCAACGTCCTGACTTTC. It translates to CASLRGSGANVLTF.

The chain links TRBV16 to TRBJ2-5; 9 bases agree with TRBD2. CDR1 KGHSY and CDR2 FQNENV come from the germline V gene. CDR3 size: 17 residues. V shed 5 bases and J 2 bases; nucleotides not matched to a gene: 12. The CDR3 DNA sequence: TGTGCCAGCAGCGGCTTATTGGGACTAGCCCCGCAAGAGACCCAGTACTTC. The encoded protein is CASSGLLGLAPQETQYF. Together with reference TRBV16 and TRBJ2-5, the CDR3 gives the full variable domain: GEEVAQTPKHLVRGEGQKAKLYCAPIKGHSYVFWYQQVLKNEFKFLISFQNENVFDETGMPKERFSAKCLPNSPCSLEIQATKLEDSAVYFCASSGLLGLAPQETQYFGPGTRLLVL.

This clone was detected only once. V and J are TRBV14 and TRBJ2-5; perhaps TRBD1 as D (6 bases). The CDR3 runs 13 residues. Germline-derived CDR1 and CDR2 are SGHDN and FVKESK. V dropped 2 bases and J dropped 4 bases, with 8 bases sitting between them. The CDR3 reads CASSQTGRETQYF. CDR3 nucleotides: TGTGCCAGCAGCCAAACAGGGAGAGAGACCCAGTACTTC.

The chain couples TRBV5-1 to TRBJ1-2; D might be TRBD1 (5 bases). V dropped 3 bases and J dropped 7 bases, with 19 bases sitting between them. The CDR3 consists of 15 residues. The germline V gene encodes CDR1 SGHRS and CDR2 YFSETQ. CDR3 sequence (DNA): TGCGCCAGCAGCTCAGGCCCCGGGACCGCGGCTGGCTACACCTTC. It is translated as CASSSGPGTAAGYTF.

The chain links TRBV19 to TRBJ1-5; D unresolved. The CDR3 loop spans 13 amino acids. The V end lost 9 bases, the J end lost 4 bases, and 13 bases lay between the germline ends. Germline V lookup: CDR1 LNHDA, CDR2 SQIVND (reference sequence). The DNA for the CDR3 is TGTGCCAGCAAGCGGGATTATAATCAGCCCCAGCATTTT. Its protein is CASKRDYNQPQHF.

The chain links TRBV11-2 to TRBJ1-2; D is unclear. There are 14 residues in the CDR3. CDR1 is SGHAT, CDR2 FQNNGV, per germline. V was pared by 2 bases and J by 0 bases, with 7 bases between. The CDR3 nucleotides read TGTGCCAGCAGCTTAATCCAAGCTAACTATGGCTACACCTTC. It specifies CASSLIQANYGYTF. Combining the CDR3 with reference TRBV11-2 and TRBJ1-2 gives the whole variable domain EAGVAQSPRYKIIEKRQSVAFWCNPISGHATLYWYQQILGQGPKLLIQFQNNGVVDDSQLPKDRFSAERLKGVDSTLKIQPAKLEDSAVYLCASSLIQANYGYTFGSGTRLTVV.

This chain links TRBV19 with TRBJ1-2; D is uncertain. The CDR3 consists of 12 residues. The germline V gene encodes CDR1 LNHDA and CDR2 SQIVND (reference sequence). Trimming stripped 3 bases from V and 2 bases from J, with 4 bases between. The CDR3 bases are TGTGCCAGTAGTATCCCAAACTATGGCTACACCTTC. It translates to CASSIPNYGYTF.

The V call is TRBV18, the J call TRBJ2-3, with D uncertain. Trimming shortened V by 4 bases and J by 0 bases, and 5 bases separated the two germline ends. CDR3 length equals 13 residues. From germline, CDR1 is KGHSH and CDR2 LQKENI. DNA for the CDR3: TGTGCCAGCTCACAGACTAGCACAGATACGCAGTATTTT. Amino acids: CASSQTSTDTQYF.

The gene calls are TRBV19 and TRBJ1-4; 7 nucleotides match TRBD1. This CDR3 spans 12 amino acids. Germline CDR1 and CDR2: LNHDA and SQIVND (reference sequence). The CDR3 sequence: CGGDSRFEKLFF. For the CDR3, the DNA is TGTGGAGGGGACAGTAGGTTTGAAAAACTGTTTTTT.